These 8 T cell receptor beta chains share one sample of origin, sequenced in a study of identical twins. TCRdb re-analysed the 5' RACE reads in MiXCR, keeping a single row per CDR3 protein. Altogether approximately 470,000 distinct CDR3 sequences are present, 13% to 15% being singletons, with the ten largest covering 0.52%. The same sample was also used in a study of yellow fever vaccine responses in identical twins.

The sample was CD4+ T cells sorted from blood. The source of these receptors is a woman between 18 and 29 years old in good health.

This clonotype showed up just a few times. V is TRBV5-1 and J is TRBJ2-7; 10 nucleotides match TRBD2. J lost 4 bases, V lost 2 bases, and 3 bases had no gene match. CDR1 is SGHRS, CDR2 YFSETQ, per germline. The CDR3 contains 14 residues. CDR3 protein: CASSLERGGYEQYF. In DNA, the CDR3 is TGCGCCAGCAGCTTAGAGCGGGGGGGATACGAGCAGTACTTC.

The chain recombines TRBV10-3 with TRBJ2-7; the match to TRBD2 covers 8 bases. The J segment lost 5 bases and the V segment lost 3 bases, leaving 18 bases of the junction unmatched. Germline V lookup: CDR1 ENHRY, CDR2 SYGVKD. The CDR3 extends over 18 amino acids. As DNA, the CDR3 is TGTGCCATCAGTGAAATGGCGTCTTTCGAGAGGCGGGAGGACGAGCAGTACTTC. This gives the protein CAISEMASFERREDEQYF.

This clonotype has only a few counts. The chain joins TRBV20-1 to TRBJ2-1; tentative D call: TRBD2 (5 bases). V dropped 6 bases and J dropped 0 bases, with 9 bases sitting between them. The CDR3 length is 13 residues. Germline V gene lookup returns CDR1 DFQATT and CDR2 SNEGSKA (reference sequence). The CDR3 spells CSAERSSYNEQFF. DNA for the CDR3: TGCAGTGCGGAGCGGAGCTCCTACAATGAGCAGTTCTTC.

This clonotype was detected ten times or more. The rearrangement links TRBV7-2 to TRBJ2-7, with unresolved D. The CDR3 contains 13 residues. V was shortened by 3 bases and J by 0 bases, with 6 bases between the two germline ends. Germline values: CDR1 SGHTA, CDR2 FQGNSA. CDR3 residues: CASSFGFSYEQYF. CDR3 in DNA: TGTGCCAGCAGCTTTGGGTTCTCCTACGAGCAGTACTTC.

This clonotype has only a few counts. The V gene is TRBV12-3 or TRBV12-4, the J gene TRBJ2-7; 11 nucleotides align to TRBD1. Trimming at V came to 6 bases and at J to 0 bases, leaving 4 bases not matched to a gene. The CDR3 is made up of 15 amino acids. In DNA form, the CDR3 reads TGTGCCAGCAGGCGAGGGACAGGGGGCTCCTACGAGCAGTACTTC. It encodes CASRRGTGGSYEQYF.

The rearrangement links TRBV20-1 to TRBJ2-7; perhaps TRBD2 as D (6 bases). This CDR3 is built from 16 residues. CDR1 is DFQATT, CDR2 SNEGSKA, per germline (reference sequence). Trimming stripped 0 bases from V and 2 bases from J, with 17 bases between. The CDR3 sequence: CSARDLKRGVTYEQYF. The CDR3 nucleotides are TGCAGTGCTAGAGATCTAAAGCGCGGGGTTACCTACGAGCAGTACTTC.

This sequence joins TRBV9 and TRBJ2-3; TRBD2 matches at 9 bases. Trimming cost V 0 bases and J 0 bases; bases outside gene matches: 2. The CDR3 is made up of 16 amino acids. Per germline, CDR1 SGDLS and CDR2 YYNGEE. The CDR3 loop is CASSVAAGGSTDTQYF. For the CDR3, the DNA is TGTGCCAGCAGCGTAGCAGCGGGAGGTAGCACAGATACGCAGTATTTT.

This clonotype was picked up a small number of times. The V call is TRBV20-1, the J call TRBJ2-3; TRBD2 matches at 8 bases. The J segment lost 0 bases and the V segment lost 7 bases, leaving 12 bases of the junction unmatched. In germline, CDR1 is DFQATT, CDR2 SNEGSKA (reference sequence). This CDR3 comprises 16 residues. Here the CDR3 DNA reads TGCAGTGTCCCCGCCCTAGCGGGTTCCAGCACAGATACGCAGTATTTT. This translates into CSVPALAGSSTDTQYF.